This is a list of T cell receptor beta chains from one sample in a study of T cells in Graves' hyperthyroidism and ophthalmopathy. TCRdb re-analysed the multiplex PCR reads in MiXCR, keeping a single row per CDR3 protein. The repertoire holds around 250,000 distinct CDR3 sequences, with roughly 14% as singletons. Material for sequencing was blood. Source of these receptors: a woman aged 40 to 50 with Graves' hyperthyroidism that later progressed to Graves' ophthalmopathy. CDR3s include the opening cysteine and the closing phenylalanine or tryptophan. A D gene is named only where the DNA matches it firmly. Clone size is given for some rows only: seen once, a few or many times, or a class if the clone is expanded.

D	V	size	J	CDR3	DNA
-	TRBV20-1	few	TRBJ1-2	CSVAALGYGYTF	TGCAGTGTGGCAGCCCTTGGCTATGGCTACACCTTC
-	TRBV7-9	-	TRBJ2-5	CASSLAVETQYF	TGTGCCAGCAGCTTAGCTGTGGAGACCCAGTACTTC
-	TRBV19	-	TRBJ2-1	CASSSPVLSVGEQFF	TGTGCCAGTAGTTCCCCAGTCCTAAGCGTGGGGGAGCAGTTCTTC
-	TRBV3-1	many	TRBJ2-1	CASSVVANEQFF	TGTGCCAGCAGCGTAGTAGCGAATGAGCAGTTCTTC
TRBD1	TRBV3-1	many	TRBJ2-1	CASRPGTGAWNEQFF	TGTGCCAGCAGACCCGGGACAGGCGCTTGGAATGAGCAGTTCTTC
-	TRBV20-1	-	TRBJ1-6	CSAGPGPRLHF	TGCAGTGCAGGCCCGGGCCCGAGACTCCACTTT
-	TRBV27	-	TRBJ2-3	CASSPLSTDTQYF	TGTGCCAGCAGTCCTCTAAGCACAGATACGCAGTATTTT
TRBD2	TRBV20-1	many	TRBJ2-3	CSAARLAGPDTQYF	TGCAGTGCTGCCCGACTAGCGGGCCCAGATACGCAGTATTTT
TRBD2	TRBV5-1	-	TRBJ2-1	CASSFRAGGLYNEQFF	TGCGCCAGCAGCTTTCGGGCGGGAGGTCTCTACAATGAGCAGTTCTTC
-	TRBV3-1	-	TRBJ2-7	CASSQGGAYEQYF	TGTGCCAGCAGCCAAGGGGGGGCCTACGAGCAGTACTTC
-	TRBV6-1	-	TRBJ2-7	CASRRRTGSFYEQYF	TGTGCCAGCAGGCGCCGGACCGGATCTTTCTACGAGCAGTACTTC
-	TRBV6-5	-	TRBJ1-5	CASSSDWGGGQPQHF	TGTGCCAGCAGTTCCGATTGGGGGGGCGGGCAGCCCCAGCATTTT
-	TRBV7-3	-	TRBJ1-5	CASSPTPDQPQHF	TGTGCCAGCAGCCCAACTCCGGATCAGCCCCAGCATTTT